This passage covers 4 T cell receptor beta chains from one sample sequenced in a study of long-term antiretroviral therapy in people with HIV. The authors ran the immunoSEQ assay, v3.0, at survey level. Libraries were prepared by immunoSEQ multiplex PCR; TCRdb keeps only in-frame clonotypes and omits some of them. In the table there are 20,000 to 25,000 clones, more than 65% of which are singletons. The sequences come from unsorted PBMCs, collected about 2.5 years after starting antiretroviral therapy. Every receptor here comes from a man aged 40-50 years with HIV.

The rearrangement joins TRBV27 to TRBJ2-7; the D gene is possibly TRBD2 (5 bases). The CDR3 totals 12 residues. Per germline, CDR1 MNHEY and CDR2 SMNVEV (reference sequence). Trimming stripped 3 bases from V and 2 bases from J, with 5 bases between. This CDR3 reads CASSFGTYEQYF. DNA of the CDR3: TGTGCCAGCAGTTTCGGGACCTACGAGCAGTACTTC.

The chain employs TRBV5-1 and TRBJ1-2, with 9 bases identical to TRBD1. The CDR3 spans 15 residues. J was trimmed by 7 bases and V by 0 bases; bases with no gene match: 7. CDR1 is SGHRS and CDR2 is YFSETQ in the germline V gene. The CDR3 reads CASSLAGTGFFGYTF. The CDR3 region has the DNA TGCGCCAGCAGCTTGGCCGGGACAGGGTTTTTTGGCTACACCTTC.

This clone was recorded a few times. The chain employs TRBV11-2 and TRBJ1-4, with D perhaps matching TRBD1 (5 bases). The CDR3 is 16 residues long. Germline V CDR1 and CDR2: SGHAT, FQNNGV. V lost 7 bases and J lost 8, with 23 bases in between. CDR3: CASTRPQSGTDEKLFF. CDR3 coding DNA: TGTGCCAGCACCCGACCACAATCCGGGACTGACGAAAAACTGTTTTTT.

The chain is built from TRBV2 and TRBJ2-1; TRBD2 aligns across 10 bases. V dropped 5 bases and J dropped 4; count of bases not matched to a gene: 5. The V gene's germline CDR1 is SNHLY and CDR2 FYNNEI. The CDR3 is 15 amino acids. This chain's CDR3 is CASSLTSGVYNEQFF. In nucleotides, the CDR3 is TGTGCCAGCAGTCTAACTAGCGGGGTGTACAATGAGCAGTTCTTC.